This entry concerns a single TCR beta chain. Clones were sequenced by immunoSEQ multiplex PCR, and TCRdb holds only the in-frame ones, with some missing. This sample yields a few hundred thousand clones, of which 86% are seen a single time; approximately 9.4% belongs to the top ten. This entry comes from a study of blood T cell repertoires in COVID-19. Looking at the study overall: Whether acute or convalescent, the COVID-19 samples came from the United States, Italy and Spain. In each case, the material was cDNA or gDNA derived from T cells, B-cell-depleted T cells, or PBMCs.

V lost 2 bases and J 7 bases, leaving 5 bases between the germline ends. The CDR3 consists of 11 residues. Source material: peripheral blood. The receptor was isolated from a man aged 40-50 years who had recovered from COVID-19. This chain links TRBV12-3 or TRBV12-4 with TRBJ1-1; D not resolved. The CDR3 DNA sequence: TGTGCCAGCAGTTTACACAGTGAAGCTTTCTTT. The encoded protein is CASSLHSEAFF.